This TCR beta chain was sequenced for a study of cytomegalovirus exposure and HLA in healthy donors. The PCR used 60 Vbeta and 13 Jbeta primers. Clones were read by immunoSEQ multiplex PCR, and TCRdb kept only the in-frame ones, dropping some. The sample has 150,000 to 200,000 clones, 81% seen once. Study observations and caveats: A later analysis showed TCR association rates differing by HLA locus, peaking at DRB1 and lowest at HLA-C. The study put 150 to 200 TCR beta chains on its list as cytomegalovirus-associated. The study had only CMV serostatus as immune exposure information. Excluded were some V segments that proved indistinguishable, including TRBV6-2 and TRBV6-3.

A remark on this clone: Its antigen is not identified.

V was pared by 3 bases and J by 5 bases, with 13 bases between. CDR1 is MGHRA and CDR2 is YSYEKL in the germline V gene. The CDR3 loop spans 15 amino acids. The chain couples TRBV4-1 to TRBJ2-2; D might be TRBD2 (5 bases). The sample comprised PBMCs. This sequence was found in a woman aged 18-35 years in good health and CMV-seropositive. The CDR3 DNA reads TGCGCCAGCAGCCAGGATTTCGGGGTTACCGGGGAGCTGTTTTTT. It encodes CASSQDFGVTGELFF.